One and the same sample provided the 17 T cell receptor beta chains below, sequenced in a study of OX40 agonist ivuxolimab in advanced cancers. The library was generated by the immunoSEQ multiplex PCR assay. Held by TCRdb, this immuneACCESS table contains in-frame sequences only and omits some clones. Under half of the omission traces to an unresolved V gene where checked; the cause of the rest is unknown. Counted in this sample were 100,000 or so clones; around 85% of them appeared once. Clones ranked in the top ten supply around 5.5% of the sample. The sample consisted of CD4+ or CD8+ T cells sorted from blood, taken in a trial of the OX40 agonist ivuxolimab. These receptors came from an adult with an advanced solid tumor such as melanoma, head and neck, liver or kidney cancer.

This sequence joins TRBV16 and TRBJ1-6; no definite D call. The length of the CDR3 is 14 residues. Trimming shortened V by 0 bases and J by 7 bases, and 7 bases separated the two germline ends. Germline lookup yields CDR1 KGHSY and CDR2 FQNENV. CDR3 sequence reads: CASSQSGSNSPLHF. The CDR3 coding sequence is TGTGCCAGCAGCCAATCAGGGTCCAATTCACCCCTCCACTTT.

The J gene is TRBJ2-3, the V gene TRBV11-1; D possibly matches TRBD1 or TRBD2 (5 bases each). The CDR3 is made up of 13 amino acids. Germline loops: CDR1 SGHAT, CDR2 FQDESV (reference sequence). Trimming removed 6 bases at V and 9 bases at J, with 16 bases between. The CDR3 DNA sequence: TGTGCCAGCAGGGGACCCCGGAGTCAGACGCAGTATTTT. This gives the protein CASRGPRSQTQYF.

This clone was seen a handful of times. This same CDR3 is encoded by further DNA sequences in the sample. V usage is TRBV10-3 and J usage is TRBJ1-5; D gene uncertain. V was cut by 4 bases and J by 2 bases, with 6 bases left in between. Germline values: CDR1 ENHRY, CDR2 SYGVKD. This CDR3 contains 13 residues. DNA of the CDR3: TGTGCCATCAGTGGACAACGCAATCAGCCCCAGCATTTT. Translation: CAISGQRNQPQHF.

The V call is TRBV14, the J call TRBJ1-2; D is uncertain. Germline values: CDR1 SGHDN, CDR2 FVKESK. Trimming pared 3 bases from V and 2 bases from J, leaving 7 bases between. This CDR3 region has 13 residues. CDR3 protein: CASSQRVNYGYTF. The CDR3 DNA sequence: TGTGCCAGCAGCCAGAGGGTAAACTATGGCTACACCTTC.

V and J are TRBV11-2 and TRBJ2-2; D remains unclear. From germline, CDR1 is SGHAT and CDR2 FQNNGV. Trimming pared 6 bases from V and 5 bases from J, leaving 10 bases between. The CDR3 runs to 13 residues. CDR3 nucleotides: TGTGCCAGCAGAGTACTGTCAACCGGGGAGCTGTTTTTT. Translated: CASRVLSTGELFF. Full variable domain (rest looked up from reference TRBV11-2 and TRBJ2-2): EAGVAQSPRYKIIEKRQSVAFWCNPISGHATLYWYQQILGQGPKLLIQFQNNGVVDDSQLPKDRFSAERLKGVDSTLKIQPAKLEDSAVYLCASRVLSTGELFFGEGSRLTVL.

The chain joins TRBV21-1 to TRBJ1-6. TRBV21-1 is designated a pseudogene. The CDR3 contains 14 residues. The CDR3 is CASSRFPRNSPLHF. In DNA, the CDR3 is TGTGCCAGCAGCAGATTCCCAAGGAATTCACCCCTCCACTTT.

V gene TRBV28 combines with J gene TRBJ1-5, with a tentative D call TRBD1 (6 bases). This CDR3 has 15 amino acids. Germline lookup yields CDR1 MDHEN and CDR2 SYDVKM. V lost 3 bases and J 7 bases, leaving 16 bases between the germline ends. The CDR3 protein is CASSFLAGVNQPQHF. CDR3 nucleotide sequence: TGTGCCAGCAGTTTCCTGGCAGGGGTAAACCAGCCCCAGCATTTT.

About this clone: Additional DNA sequences in this sample encode the identical CDR3. This chain joins TRBV9 and TRBJ2-7, with D perhaps TRBD2 (5 bases). CDR3 size: 14 residues. CDR1 and CDR2 from the germline V gene are SGDLS and YYNGEE. Deletions cut 0 bases from V and 2 bases from J, with 9 bases between. The CDR3, as DNA: TGTGCCAGCAGCGTAGATGCGGGTACCTACGAGCAGTACTTC. Protein product: CASSVDAGTYEQYF.

The chain has TRBV5-1 and TRBJ1-4, with no clear D. The CDR3 has 15 amino acids. The V gene's germline CDR1 is SGHRS and CDR2 YFSETQ. V was cut by 4 bases and J by 0 bases, with 10 bases left in between. Written as DNA, the CDR3 is TGCGCCAGCAGCGCCCAGTCCGCAACTAATGAAAAACTGTTTTTT. This gives the protein CASSAQSATNEKLFF.

The V and J genes are TRBV7-2 and TRBJ2-7; the D gene is possibly TRBD2 (6 bases). The V gene's germline CDR1 is SGHTA and CDR2 FQGNSA. The CDR3 has 15 residues. V lost 0 bases and J 2 bases, leaving 11 bases between the germline ends. CDR3 residues: CASSLAGGTAYEQYF. The DNA for the CDR3 is TGTGCCAGCAGCTTAGCGGGAGGTACCGCCTACGAGCAGTACTTC. Drawing the rest from reference TRBV7-2 and TRBJ2-7, the complete variable domain is GAGVSQSPSNKVTEKGKDVELRCDPISGHTALYWYRQSLGQGLEFLIYFQGNSAPDKSGLPSDRFSAERTGGSVSTLTIQRTQQEDSAVYLCASSLAGGTAYEQYFGPGTRLTVT.

The chain couples TRBV11-3 to TRBJ2-7; 7 bases map to TRBD1. V trimming: 6 bases; J trimming: 2 bases; junction bases outside the gene matches: 10. This CDR3 is 15 amino acids long. Germline V gives CDR1 SGHNT, CDR2 YENEEA. CDR3 sequence: CASSPRQGVPYEQYF. The CDR3, as DNA: TGTGCCAGCAGTCCTAGACAGGGTGTTCCCTACGAGCAGTACTTC.

This clone was counted only a few times. Different DNA sequences within this sample yield the same CDR3. Here the CDR3 DNA reads TGTGCCAGCAGCTTGGCAGGAACAGATACGCAGTATTTT. As protein: CASSLAGTDTQYF. The chain combines TRBV5-6 with TRBJ2-3; no clear D. Looked up from germline, CDR1 is SGHDT and CDR2 is YYEEEE. The V and J ends lost 0 bases and 3 bases respectively, with 5 bases between them. The CDR3 runs 13 residues.

The V call is TRBV19, the J call TRBJ1-2; D perhaps matches TRBD1 (6 bases). This CDR3 is 14 amino acids long. V dropped 7 bases and J dropped 5 bases, with 17 bases sitting between them. Germline V gives CDR1 LNHDA, CDR2 SQIVND (reference sequence). The CDR3 reads CASMKQGSLYGYTF. The CDR3 region has the DNA TGTGCCAGTATGAAACAGGGCAGCCTTTATGGCTACACCTTC.

The chain combines TRBV12-5 with TRBJ1-6; the D is unclear. Germline loops: CDR1 LGHNT, CDR2 FRNRAP. This CDR3 has 13 amino acids. The V end was cut by 6 bases, the J end by 7 bases, with 10 bases between. The CDR3 loop reads CASGRTRNSPLHF. The CDR3 DNA sequence: TGTGCTAGTGGGAGGACTCGCAATTCACCCCTCCACTTT.

This rearrangement joins TRBV27 to TRBJ1-4; possibly TRBD1 for D (5 bases). The CDR3 sequence is 12 residues long. Germline lookup yields CDR1 MNHEY and CDR2 SMNVEV (reference sequence). Trimming took off 6 bases at V and 8 bases at J, with 10 bases between the two ends. This chain's CDR3 is CASRQGNEKLFF. Written as DNA, the CDR3 is TGTGCCAGCAGGCAGGGTAACGAAAAACTGTTTTTT. Variable domain in full (rest from reference TRBV27 and TRBJ1-4): EAQVTQNPRYLITVTGKKLTVTCSQNMNHEYMSWYRQDPGLGLRQIYYSMNVEVTDKGDVPEGYKVSRKEKRNFPLILESPSPNQTSLYFCASRQGNEKLFFGSGTQLSVL.

V and J are TRBV18 and TRBJ1-1; D possibly corresponds to TRBD1 (5 bases). Deletions cut 3 bases from V and 2 bases from J, with 10 bases between. Germline assignment: CDR1 KGHSH and CDR2 LQKENI. The length of the CDR3 is 14 residues. The CDR3 region has the DNA TGTGCCAGCTCACCTTCGACAGAAAACACTGAAGCTTTCTTT. The encoded protein is CASSPSTENTEAFF.

By share, this clone counts as medium-sized (0.01 to 0.1%). The chain couples TRBV9 to TRBJ1-1; 7 nucleotides match TRBD1. CDR3 length equals 13 residues. After removal of 0 bases from V and 11 bases from J, the junction contained 7 bases not matched to a gene. Germline CDR1 SGDLS, CDR2 YYNGEE. In DNA, the CDR3 is TGTGCCAGCAGCGTAGCTCCAGGGGGTGTTGCTTTCTTT. Translation: CASSVAPGGVAFF.